The 15 T cell receptor beta chains given below trace back to one sample, sequenced in a study of regulatory T cells in long-lasting Graves disease. Both iRepertoire HTBI primers and Arm-PCR of CDR3 regions were used to build the TCR beta libraries. In TCRdb, the multiplex PCR reads were re-called with MiXCR into one record per CDR3 protein. Of 420,000 or so distinct CDR3 sequences in the sample, 20% to 30% were seen once. Time point indicated: persistent/refractory GD, antithyroid drugs over 5 years with positive TRAb. After RNA was extracted from PBMCs, the TCR library was made from it. The specimen was peripheral blood mononuclear cells (PBMCs), collected when the disease was refractory, from a patient treated with antithyroid drugs. Receptor source: a female donor with Graves disease.

This clonotype was seen repeatedly, ten times or more. The V and J genes are TRBV10-3 and TRBJ2-7; 9 bases are shared with TRBD2. Trimming cost V 0 bases and J 6 bases; bases outside gene matches: 6. The CDR3 loop spans 15 amino acids. From germline, CDR1 is ENHRY and CDR2 SYGVKD. The CDR3 bases are TGTGCCATCAGTGAGTCGAAGGGCGGGAGGGGCGAGCAGTACTTC. This encodes CAISESKGGRGEQYF.

This clonotype has ten or more counts. The chain joins TRBV2 to TRBJ1-1; tentatively, D is TRBD1 (6 bases). The CDR3 totals 15 residues. Germline assignment: CDR1 SNHLY and CDR2 FYNNEI. Trimming left V 6 bases short and J 1 base short, with 15 bases between. The CDR3 spells CASRVGGTKNTEAFF. CDR3 in DNA: TGTGCCAGCAGGGTAGGGGGGACCAAGAACACTGAAGCTTTCTTT. The full variable domain, completed using reference TRBV2 and TRBJ1-1, is EPEVTQTPSHQVTQMGQEVILRCVPISNHLYFYWYRQILGQKVEFLVSFYNNEISEKSEIFDDQFSVERPDGSNFTLKIRSTKLEDSAMYFCASRVGGTKNTEAFFGQGTRLTVV.

This clonotype was picked up many times. The rearrangement joins TRBV2 to TRBJ2-5; 12 positions match TRBD2. This CDR3 comprises 16 residues. In germline, CDR1 is SNHLY, CDR2 FYNNEI. V shed 2 bases and J 4 bases; nucleotides not matched to a gene: 5. CDR3 bases: TGTGCCAGCAGTGAATTTTCGGGACTAGCGGGAGAGACCCAGTACTTC. Its translation is CASSEFSGLAGETQYF.

Turning to this clonotype: A single base separates this from a much larger clone, so it may be a read error. The genes are TRBV10-3 and TRBJ1-1; no definite D call. Trimming left V 10 bases short and J 0 bases short, with 9 bases between. The CDR3 consists of 12 residues. Germline lookup yields CDR1 ENHRY and CDR2 SYGVKD. The CDR3 is CATSQVNTEAFF. CDR3 coding DNA: TGTGCCACCAGCCAAGTGAACACTGAAGCTTTCTTT.

This clonotype came up many times. This chain joins TRBV28 and TRBJ1-4, with 9 bases identical to TRBD1. J lost 8 bases, V lost 6 bases, and 13 bases had no gene match. In germline, CDR1 is MDHEN, CDR2 SYDVKM. This CDR3 has 16 amino acids. The CDR3: CASSLDRGWETEKLFF. CDR3 nucleotides: TGTGCCAGCAGCCTGGACAGGGGATGGGAAACGGAAAAACTGTTTTTT.

At least ten counts were recorded for this clonotype. The V call is TRBV28, the J call TRBJ1-2, with D unclear. CDR3 length: 15 residues. The ends were cut back, 3 bases at V and 2 bases at J, with 13 bases in the middle. Germline lookup yields CDR1 MDHEN and CDR2 SYDVKM. Here the CDR3 DNA reads TGTGCCAGCAGTTTCCTATCAGTGGGGAACTATGGCTACACCTTC. It translates to CASSFLSVGNYGYTF.

The gene calls are TRBV29-1 and TRBJ2-7; TRBD1 aligns across 7 bases. The CDR3 runs to 13 residues. Unmatched junction bases numbered 2, after V lost 0 bases and J lost 3 bases. Looked up from germline, CDR1 is SQVTM and CDR2 is ANQGSEA. This chain's CDR3 is CSVEDDRDYEQYF. DNA for the CDR3: TGCAGCGTTGAAGACGACAGGGACTACGAGCAGTACTTC.

This clonotype showed up many times. The chain links TRBV12-3 or TRBV12-4 to TRBJ2-5; D might be TRBD2 (6 bases). The V and J ends lost 3 bases and 2 bases respectively, with 7 bases between them. The CDR3 sequence is 13 residues long. CDR3 bases: TGTGCCAGCAGTTTTGCGGGACAAGAGACCCAGTACTTC. Translating gives CASSFAGQETQYF.

This clonotype was observed at least ten times. CDR3 nucleotide sequence: TGTGCCAGCAGTTTTCCTAATTCACCCCTCCACTTT. It is translated as CASSFPNSPLHF. The genes are TRBV12-3 or TRBV12-4 and TRBJ1-6; D not resolved. Between the trimmed V and J ends, which lost 3 bases and 6 bases, there was a span of 3 bases. CDR3 length: 12 residues.

The sample holds many counts of this clonotype. The J gene is TRBJ1-2, the V gene TRBV28, with a tentative D call TRBD1 (5 bases). Germline values: CDR1 MDHEN, CDR2 SYDVKM. This CDR3 comprises 16 residues. V was pared by 4 bases and J by 6 bases, with 21 bases between. The CDR3 DNA sequence: TGTGCCAGCAGTTCCCCGGCCCAGGGACGGAGGAATGGCTACACCTTC. This gives the protein CASSSPAQGRRNGYTF.

This clonotype was counted between two and nine times. The chain carries TRBV18 and TRBJ1-1; D possibly corresponds to TRBD1 (6 bases). Germline V lookup: CDR1 KGHSH, CDR2 LQKENI. CDR3 length: 14 amino acids. The V and J ends lost 6 bases and 4 bases respectively, with 15 bases between them. The CDR3 here is CASSIGGLGTEAFF. The CDR3 DNA follows: TGTGCCAGCTCCATTGGGGGGCTCGGCACTGAAGCTTTCTTT.

The table lists this clonotype with a few counts. The rearrangement joins TRBV9 to TRBJ1-1, with 7 nucleotides matching TRBD1. CDR3 length equals 16 residues. Trimming cost V 3 bases and J 5 bases; bases outside gene matches: 13. CDR1 and CDR2 from the germline V gene are SGDLS and YYNGEE. DNA for the CDR3: TGTGCCAGCAGCGAACGACAGGGTGTAGGGAGGACTGAAGCTTTCTTT. It translates to CASSERQGVGRTEAFF.

This clonotype was observed at least ten times. The chain links TRBV7-2 to TRBJ1-2; TRBD1 is a possible D gene (5 bases). CDR1 and CDR2 (germline): SGHTA, FQGNSA. The CDR3 sequence is 13 residues long. Trimming cost V 4 bases and J 1 base, with 7 bases left between them. CDR3 region: CASSYDSNYGYTF. In DNA form, the CDR3 reads TGTGCCAGCAGCTACGACAGTAACTATGGCTACACCTTC.

This clonotype was counted only a few times. J is TRBJ1-2 and V is TRBV18, with a tentative D call TRBD1 (6 bases). V dropped 1 base and J dropped 2 bases, with 11 bases sitting between them. Germline V gene lookup returns CDR1 KGHSH and CDR2 LQKENI. The CDR3 has 15 amino acids. This CDR3 reads CASSPQGHGNYGYTF. In DNA, the CDR3 is TGTGCCAGCTCACCACAGGGACACGGAAACTATGGCTACACCTTC.

The gene calls are TRBV12-3 or TRBV12-4 and TRBJ2-2, with TRBD2 as a possible D gene (6 bases). CDR3 length: 14 residues. Between the trimmed V and J ends, which lost 5 bases and 9 bases, there was a span of 16 bases. As DNA, the CDR3 is TGTGCCAGCAGTACACCGGGACTGGCCAGGGAGCTGTTTTTT. It translates to CASSTPGLARELFF.